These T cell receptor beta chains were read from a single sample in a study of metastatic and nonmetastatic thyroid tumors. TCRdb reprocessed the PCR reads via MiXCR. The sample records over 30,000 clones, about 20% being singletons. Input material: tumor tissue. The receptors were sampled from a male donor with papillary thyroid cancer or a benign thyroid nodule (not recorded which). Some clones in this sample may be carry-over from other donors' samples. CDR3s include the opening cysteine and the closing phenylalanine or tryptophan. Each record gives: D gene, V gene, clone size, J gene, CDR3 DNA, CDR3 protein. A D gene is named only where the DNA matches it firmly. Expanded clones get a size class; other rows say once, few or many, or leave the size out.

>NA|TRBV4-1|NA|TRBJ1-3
TGCGCCAGCAGCCAATTAGGGTCTGGAAACACCATATATTTT
CASSQLGSGNTIYF
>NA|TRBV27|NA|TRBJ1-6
TGTGCCAGCACGTGTGGTAGCAATACATCACCCCTCCACTTT
CASTCGSNTSPLHF
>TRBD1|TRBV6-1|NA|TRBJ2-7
TGTGCCAGCAGCCCTGGGACAGGGGTCTACGAGCATTACTTC
CASSPGTGVYEHYF
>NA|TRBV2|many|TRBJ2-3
TGTGCCAGTCGGGTCAGCACAGATACGCAGTATTTT
CASRVSTDTQYF
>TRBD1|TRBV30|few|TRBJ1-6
TGTGCCTGGAGTCGGGGGACAGGGATGGAATCACCCCTCCACTTT
CAWSRGTGMESPLHF
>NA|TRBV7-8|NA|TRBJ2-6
TGTGCCAGCAGCTCAAGACGGGTCTCTGGGGCCAACGTCCTGACTTTC
CASSSRRVSGANVLTF
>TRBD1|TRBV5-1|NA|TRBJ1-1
TGCGCCAGGACGGCGGGACAGGGGGTTTTGAACACTGAAGCTTTCTTT
CARTAGQGVLNTEAFF
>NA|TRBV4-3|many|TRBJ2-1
TGCGCCAGCAGCCAGTGGAGCTACAATGAGCAGTTCTTC
CASSQWSYNEQFF
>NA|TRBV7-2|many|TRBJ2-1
TGTGCCAGCAGCTTAGCTAGCGGAGCCGGGTCACTCTACAATGAGCAGTTCTTC
CASSLASGAGSLYNEQFF
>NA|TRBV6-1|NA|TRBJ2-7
TGTGCCAGCAGTGAATGGGCAACCTCCTACGAGCAGTACTTC
CASSEWATSYEQYF
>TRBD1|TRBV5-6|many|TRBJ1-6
TGTGCCAGCAGCTTGGGACAGGGTGGAAATTCACCCCTCCACTTT
CASSLGQGGNSPLHF
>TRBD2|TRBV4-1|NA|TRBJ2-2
TGCGCCAGCAGCCAAGCGAGAGCGGGAGGGGGCACCGGGGAGCTGTTTTTT
CASSQARAGGGTGELFF
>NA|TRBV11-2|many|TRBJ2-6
TGTGCCAGCAGCCCTGCCTGGACTGCGAGGGCCAACGTCCTGACTTTC
CASSPAWTARANVLTF
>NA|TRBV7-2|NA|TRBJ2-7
TGTGCCAGCAGCTTAGCACCTCAGGGGCTCTACGAGCAGTACTTC
CASSLAPQGLYEQYF
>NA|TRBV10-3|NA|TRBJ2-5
TGTGCCATCAGTGGGCGGAGACTATCGGGCTGGACCCAAGAGACCCAGTACTTC
CAISGRRLSGWTQETQYF
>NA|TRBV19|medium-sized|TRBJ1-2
TGTGCCAGTAGTATTGCCCCGACCGTAACCGTCTATGGCTACACCTTC
CASSIAPTVTVYGYTF